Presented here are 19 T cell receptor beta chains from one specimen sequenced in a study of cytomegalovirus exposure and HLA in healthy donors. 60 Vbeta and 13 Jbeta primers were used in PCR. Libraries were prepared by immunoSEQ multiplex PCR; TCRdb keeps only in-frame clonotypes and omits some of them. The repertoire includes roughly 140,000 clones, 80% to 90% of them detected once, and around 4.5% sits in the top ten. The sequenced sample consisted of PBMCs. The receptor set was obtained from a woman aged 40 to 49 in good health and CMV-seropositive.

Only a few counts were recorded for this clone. The CDR3 DNA sequence: TGTGCCAGTGGTGGACAGGGAATCTCCTCTGGGGCCAACGTCCTGACTTTC. Translated: CASGGQGISSGANVLTF. The chain employs TRBV19 and TRBJ2-6, with 8 bases lining up with TRBD1. Germline V CDR1 and CDR2: LNHDA, SQIVND (reference sequence). This CDR3 comprises 17 residues. Trimming removed 8 bases from V and 0 bases from J; junction bases left unmatched: 9. The full variable domain, with the rest looked up from reference TRBV19 and TRBJ2-6, is DGGITQSPKYLFRKEGQNVTLSCEQNLNHDAMYWYRQDPGQGLRLIYYSQIVNDFQKGDIAEGYSVSREKKESFPLTVTSAQKNPTAFYLCASGGQGISSGANVLTFGAGSRLTVL.

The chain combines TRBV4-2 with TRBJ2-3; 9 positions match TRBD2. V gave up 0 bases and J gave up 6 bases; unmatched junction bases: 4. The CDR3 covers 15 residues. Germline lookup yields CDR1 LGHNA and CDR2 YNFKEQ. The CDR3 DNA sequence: TGTGCCAGCAGCCAAGAGCTAGCGGGGCAGGATACGCAGTATTTT. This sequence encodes CASSQELAGQDTQYF.

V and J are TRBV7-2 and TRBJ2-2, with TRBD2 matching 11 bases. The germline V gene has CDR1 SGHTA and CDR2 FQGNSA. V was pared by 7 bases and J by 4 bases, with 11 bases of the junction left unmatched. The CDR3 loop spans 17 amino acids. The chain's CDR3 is CASTPARLAGLTGELFF. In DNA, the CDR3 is TGTGCCAGCACCCCCGCCCGACTAGCGGGACTCACCGGGGAGCTGTTTTTT.

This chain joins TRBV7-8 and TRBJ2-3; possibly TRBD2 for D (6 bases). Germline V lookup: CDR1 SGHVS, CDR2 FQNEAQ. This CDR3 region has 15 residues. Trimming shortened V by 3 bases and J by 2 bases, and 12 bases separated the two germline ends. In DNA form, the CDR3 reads TGTGCCAGCAGCTTGGGGGGATTAGCCACAGATACGCAGTATTTT. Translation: CASSLGGLATDTQYF.

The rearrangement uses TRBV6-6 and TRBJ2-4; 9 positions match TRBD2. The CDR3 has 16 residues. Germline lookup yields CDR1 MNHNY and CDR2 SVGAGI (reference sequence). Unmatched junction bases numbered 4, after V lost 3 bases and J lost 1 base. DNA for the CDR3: TGTGCCAGCAGTTATAGTAGCGGGGGTGCCAAAAACATTCAGTACTTC. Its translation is CASSYSSGGAKNIQYF.

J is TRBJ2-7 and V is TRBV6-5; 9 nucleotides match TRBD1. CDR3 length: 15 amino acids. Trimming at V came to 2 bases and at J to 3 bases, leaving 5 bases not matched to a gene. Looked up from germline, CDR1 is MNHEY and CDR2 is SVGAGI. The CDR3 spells CASSYAGDRVYEQYF. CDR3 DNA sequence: TGTGCCAGCAGTTACGCCGGGGACAGGGTCTACGAGCAGTACTTC.

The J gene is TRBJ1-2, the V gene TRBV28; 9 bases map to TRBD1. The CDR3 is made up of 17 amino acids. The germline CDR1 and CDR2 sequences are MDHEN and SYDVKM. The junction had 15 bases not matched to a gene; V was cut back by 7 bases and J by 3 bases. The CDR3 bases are TGTGCCAGCACCACCGGGACAGGGAGTTTTGGGGACTATGGCTACACCTTC. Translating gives CASTTGTGSFGDYGYTF.

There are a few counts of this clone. The CDR3 sequence: CASSPLGGQVGGLEQYF. CDR3 DNA sequence: TGCGCCAGCAGCCCCCTGGGTGGCCAAGTTGGGGGCTTGGAGCAGTACTTC. The chain recombines TRBV5-1 with TRBJ2-7, with D possibly TRBD1 on 6 matching bases. In germline, CDR1 is SGHRS, CDR2 YFSETQ. Trimming pared 4 bases from V and 7 bases from J, leaving 27 bases between. This CDR3 is 17 amino acids long.

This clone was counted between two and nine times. The CDR3 DNA follows: TGTGCCAGCAGGGGCAGGGGCCTTAGACACAACACTGAAGCTTTCTTT. Translation gives CASRGRGLRHNTEAFF. J is TRBJ1-1 and V is TRBV2; a weak D match, TRBD1 (6 bases). Germline V lookup: CDR1 SNHLY, CDR2 FYNNEI. V was shortened by 6 bases and J by 2 bases, with 19 bases between the two germline ends. The CDR3 sequence is 16 residues long.

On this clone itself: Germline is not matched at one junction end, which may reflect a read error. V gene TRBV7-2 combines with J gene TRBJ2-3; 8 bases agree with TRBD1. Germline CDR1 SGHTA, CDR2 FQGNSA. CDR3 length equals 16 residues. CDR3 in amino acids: CASSIASGGEADTQYF. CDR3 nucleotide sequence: TGTGCCAGCAGCATAGCATCAGGGGGCGAGGCAGATACGCAGTATTTT.

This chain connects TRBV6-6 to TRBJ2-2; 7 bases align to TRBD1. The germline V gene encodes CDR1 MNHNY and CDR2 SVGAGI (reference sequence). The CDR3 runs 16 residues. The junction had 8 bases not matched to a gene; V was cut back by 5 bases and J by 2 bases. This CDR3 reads CASSKTGATNTGELFF. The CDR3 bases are TGTGCCAGCAGTAAAACAGGGGCCACTAACACCGGGGAGCTGTTTTTT.

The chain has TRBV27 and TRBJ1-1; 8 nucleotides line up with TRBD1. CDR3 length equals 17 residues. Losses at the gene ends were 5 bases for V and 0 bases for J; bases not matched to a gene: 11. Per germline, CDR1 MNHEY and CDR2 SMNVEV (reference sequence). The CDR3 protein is CASSQRTGNEVNTEAFF. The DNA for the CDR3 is TGTGCCAGCAGTCAGCGGACAGGGAACGAAGTGAACACTGAAGCTTTCTTT.

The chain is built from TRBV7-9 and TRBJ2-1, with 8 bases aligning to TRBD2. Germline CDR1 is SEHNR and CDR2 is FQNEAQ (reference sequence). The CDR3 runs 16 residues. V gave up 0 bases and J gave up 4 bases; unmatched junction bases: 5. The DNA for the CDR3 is TGTGCCAGCAGCTTAGCCGGGACTAGACTGTACAATGAGCAGTTCTTC. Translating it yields CASSLAGTRLYNEQFF.

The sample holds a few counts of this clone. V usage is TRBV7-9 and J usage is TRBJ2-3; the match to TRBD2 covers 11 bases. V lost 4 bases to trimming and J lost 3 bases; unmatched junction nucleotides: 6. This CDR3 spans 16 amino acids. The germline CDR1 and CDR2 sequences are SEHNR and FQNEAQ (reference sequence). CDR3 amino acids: CASSSIAGGPTDTQYF. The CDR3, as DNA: TGTGCCAGCAGCTCCATAGCGGGGGGGCCTACAGATACGCAGTATTTT.

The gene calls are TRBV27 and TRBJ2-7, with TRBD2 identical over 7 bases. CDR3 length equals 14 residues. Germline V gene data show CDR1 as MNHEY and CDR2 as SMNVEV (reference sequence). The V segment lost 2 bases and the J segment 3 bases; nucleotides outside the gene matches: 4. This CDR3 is CASSLRPSGYEQYF. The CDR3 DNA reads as TGTGCCAGCAGTTTACGGCCTAGCGGCTACGAGCAGTACTTC.

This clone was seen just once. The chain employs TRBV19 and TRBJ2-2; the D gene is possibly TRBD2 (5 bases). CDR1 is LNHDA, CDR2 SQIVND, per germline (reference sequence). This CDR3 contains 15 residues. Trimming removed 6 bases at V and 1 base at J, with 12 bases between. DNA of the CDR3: TGTGCCAGTAGATATTCGGGATTGAACACCGGGGAGCTGTTTTTT. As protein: CASRYSGLNTGELFF.

The CDR3 DNA reads TGTGCCAGCAGTCCGCCGACTAGCGGGGGAAACTACGAGCAGTACTTC. This encodes CASSPPTSGGNYEQYF. The V call is TRBV27, the J call TRBJ2-5; 12 bases map to TRBD2. The J call may not be correct, given that the DNA end is closer to TRBJ2-7. Germline CDR1 and CDR2: MNHEY and SMNVEV (reference sequence). This CDR3 spans 16 amino acids.

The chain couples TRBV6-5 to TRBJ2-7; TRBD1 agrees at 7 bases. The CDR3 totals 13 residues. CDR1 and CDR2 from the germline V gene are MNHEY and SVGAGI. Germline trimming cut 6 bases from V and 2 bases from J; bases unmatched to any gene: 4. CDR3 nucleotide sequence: TGTGCCAGCAGCCCCGACAGGGCCTACGAGCAGTACTTC. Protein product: CASSPDRAYEQYF.

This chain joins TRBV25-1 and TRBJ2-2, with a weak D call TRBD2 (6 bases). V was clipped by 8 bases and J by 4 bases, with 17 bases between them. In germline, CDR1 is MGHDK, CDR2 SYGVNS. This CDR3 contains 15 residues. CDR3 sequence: CASGKEGALTGELFF. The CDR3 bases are TGTGCCAGCGGTAAGGAGGGAGCCCTCACCGGGGAGCTGTTTTTT.